A single sample is the source of the 27 T cell receptor beta chains below, sequenced in a study of blood T cells in healthy people across ages. A second about 6 to 12 cycle PCR used barcoded and J-beta primers. MiXCR was run by TCRdb on the 5' RACE reads, yielding one entry per CDR3 protein. The repertoire holds 700,000 to 800,000 distinct CDR3 sequences, roughly two fifths seen once, with 20% to 25% in the top ten. Source material: blood. The receptor source for this set is a woman in her sixties in good health.

In this sample, this clonotype turned up a few times. This chain connects TRBV27 to TRBJ1-2, with D hard to call. Germline CDR1 reads MNHEY; CDR2 reads SMNVEV (reference sequence). The CDR3 is 14 amino acids. Trimming took off 5 bases at V and 6 bases at J, with 16 bases between the two ends. The CDR3 spells CASSPALGIDGYTF. CDR3 coding DNA: TGTGCCAGCAGTCCCGCTCTGGGAATAGATGGCTACACCTTC.

The V and J genes are TRBV10-3 and TRBJ1-6; TRBD1 agrees at 8 bases. The V segment lost 0 bases and the J segment 8 bases; nucleotides outside the gene matches: 9. The V gene's germline CDR1 is ENHRY and CDR2 SYGVKD. The CDR3 length is 17 residues. DNA of the CDR3: TGTGCCATCAGTGAGTCCTGGACAGGGAGGACTGATTCACCCCTCCACTTT. Its protein product is CAISESWTGRTDSPLHF.

The chain has TRBV7-9 and TRBJ2-4; D unclear. The germline V and J ends were trimmed by 5 bases and 6 bases, with 17 bases remaining between them. This CDR3 spans 15 amino acids. CDR1 is SEHNR, CDR2 FQNEAQ, per germline (reference sequence). The chain's CDR3 is CASSLWGQPGNIQYF. The DNA for the CDR3 is TGTGCCAGCAGCCTATGGGGTCAGCCAGGAAACATTCAGTACTTC.

This clonotype was seen once. The rearrangement joins TRBV7-7 to TRBJ2-5; D unclear. Per germline, CDR1 SSHAT and CDR2 FNYEAQ (reference sequence). The V and J ends lost 5 bases and 5 bases respectively, with 18 bases between them. The CDR3 consists of 15 residues. CDR3 sequence: CASSASLGFRETQYF. The DNA of the CDR3 is TGTGCCAGCAGCGCCTCCCTGGGATTTAGGGAGACCCAGTACTTC.

This clonotype was counted a few times. The rearrangement links TRBV28 to TRBJ2-7; 8 positions agree with TRBD1. Germline V gene data show CDR1 as MDHEN and CDR2 as SYDVKM. The CDR3 has 14 amino acids. Unmatched junction bases numbered 6, after V lost 1 base and J lost 7 bases. CDR3 DNA: TGTGCCAGCAGTTTATCCCAACAGGGGGTAGAGCAGTACTTC. This sequence encodes CASSLSQQGVEQYF.

On this clonotype itself: With a much larger clone just one base away, this may be a read error. This chain uses TRBV29-1 with TRBJ2-5; 9 bases fit TRBD1. Germline trimming cut 5 bases from V and 3 bases from J; bases unmatched to any gene: 13. This CDR3 comprises 16 residues. CDR1 SQVTM and CDR2 ANQGSEA come from the germline V gene. CDR3 region: CSVLVPGQGRKETQYF. CDR3 DNA: TGCAGCGTTCTCGTCCCGGGACAGGGACGGAAAGAGACCCAGTACTTC.

This chain joins TRBV11-3 and TRBJ2-3; either TRBD1 or TRBD2 may supply D (6 bases each). Trimming stripped 5 bases from V and 6 bases from J, with 18 bases between. The germline gives CDR1 SGHNT, CDR2 YENEEA. The CDR3 extends over 15 amino acids. CDR3 nucleotides: TGTGCCAGCAGCCCTGGGGGGCTCGGTCGGGATACGCAGTATTTT. Its protein product is CASSPGGLGRDTQYF.

V and J are TRBV4-2 and TRBJ2-7; D possibly uses TRBD1 or TRBD2 (7 bases each). Between the trimmed V and J ends, which lost 4 bases and 3 bases, there was a span of 19 bases. The CDR3 is 16 amino acids. CDR1 and CDR2 from the germline V gene are LGHNA and YNFKEQ. CDR3 in amino acids: CASSPFGEGANYEQYF. The CDR3 coding sequence is TGTGCCAGCAGCCCATTTGGGGAGGGGGCGAACTACGAGCAGTACTTC.

This chain links TRBV5-1 with TRBJ1-5; D possibly corresponds to TRBD1 (5 bases). This CDR3 spans 14 amino acids. From germline, CDR1 is SGHRS and CDR2 YFSETQ. Trimming shortened V by 4 bases and J by 9 bases, and 17 bases separated the two germline ends. This chain's CDR3 is CASSPQAGIRPQHF. The CDR3 coding sequence is TGCGCCAGCAGCCCGCAGGCAGGGATACGGCCCCAGCATTTT.

This clonotype was observed once. The chain combines TRBV20-1 with TRBJ2-3; D may be TRBD1 or TRBD2 (5 bases each). CDR3 length equals 13 residues. Germline CDR1 and CDR2: DFQATT and SNEGSKA (reference sequence). Trimming cost V 4 bases and J 4 bases, with 12 bases left between them. The CDR3 spells CSAIGDASDTQYF. The CDR3 region has the DNA TGCAGTGCTATTGGGGACGCCTCAGATACGCAGTATTTT.

This clonotype was picked up a small number of times. The gene calls are TRBV7-2 and TRBJ2-2; TRBD1 matches 8 bases. The CDR3 spans 14 residues. V lost 6 bases to trimming and J lost 6 bases; unmatched junction nucleotides: 6. Germline lookup yields CDR1 SGHTA and CDR2 FQGNSA. The CDR3 DNA reads TGTGCCAGCAGGCCACAGGGGGACGCCGGGGAGCTGTTTTTT. It is translated as CASRPQGDAGELFF.

This clonotype was picked up many times. The chain links TRBV5-1 to TRBJ2-1; the D is unclear. Germline V gives CDR1 SGHRS, CDR2 YFSETQ. This CDR3 is 16 amino acids long. Between the trimmed V and J ends, which lost 0 bases and 3 bases, there was a span of 13 bases. The DNA of the CDR3 is TGCGCCAGCAGCTTGGGGCGGAGCACCGACTACAATGAGCAGTTCTTC. Protein product: CASSLGRSTDYNEQFF.

This clonotype came up a few times. The rearrangement links TRBV5-1 to TRBJ2-1, with 7 bases fitting TRBD2. Germline lookup yields CDR1 SGHRS and CDR2 YFSETQ. The CDR3 spans 13 residues. Germline trimming cut 7 bases from V and 6 bases from J; bases unmatched to any gene: 7. CDR3 sequence (DNA): TGCGCCAGCCGTACTAGCGAGCTCAATGAGCAGTTCTTC. Its protein product is CASRTSELNEQFF.

The genes are TRBV7-2 and TRBJ2-2, with D perhaps matching TRBD1 (5 bases). V was shortened by 6 bases and J by 0 bases, with 11 bases between the two germline ends. CDR1 is SGHTA, CDR2 FQGNSA, per germline. The CDR3 runs 15 residues. CDR3: CASSPRVSNTGELFF. In DNA, the CDR3 is TGTGCCAGCAGTCCCAGGGTTTCGAACACCGGGGAGCTGTTTTTT.

The V and J genes are TRBV25-1 and TRBJ1-2; 7 bases line up with TRBD1. Germline V gives CDR1 MGHDK, CDR2 SYGVNS. J lost 4 bases, V lost 3 bases, and 5 bases had no gene match. This CDR3 has 14 amino acids. The CDR3 region has the DNA TGTGCCAGCAGTGACTCGGACAGGACCTATGGCTACACCTTC. This encodes CASSDSDRTYGYTF.

The J gene is TRBJ2-5, the V gene TRBV4-2; 9 bases fit TRBD2. J lost 11 bases, V lost 0 bases, and 13 bases had no gene match. CDR3 length equals 16 residues. The germline V gene has CDR1 LGHNA and CDR2 YNFKEQ. The CDR3: CASSQDLASGVREQYF. The CDR3 DNA follows: TGTGCCAGCAGCCAAGATTTAGCTAGCGGGGTGAGGGAGCAGTACTTC.

DNA of the CDR3: TGTGCCAGCAGCCAAGGGATCTATCAGGACTCCTACAATGAGCAGTTCTTC. It is translated as CASSQGIYQDSYNEQFF. V is TRBV3-1 and J is TRBJ2-1; the D is unclear. The V end lost 1 base, the J end lost 0 bases, and 13 bases lay between the germline ends. Germline loops: CDR1 LGHDT, CDR2 YNNKEL (reference sequence). The CDR3 is 17 amino acids.

As regards this clonotype: A read error may explain this, as a much larger clone is one base away. The chain is built from TRBV29-1 and TRBJ2-5; the D gene is possibly TRBD1 (5 bases). Germline lookup yields CDR1 SQVTM and CDR2 ANQGSEA. The CDR3 runs to 14 residues. V lost 5 bases and J 11 bases, leaving 24 bases between the germline ends. CDR3 coding DNA: TGCAGCGTTAGTCGGACATCTAAAGGGAATGAGCAGTACTTC. It translates to CSVSRTSKGNEQYF.

This clonotype was counted only a few times. The chain is built from TRBV20-1 and TRBJ2-3, with 8 bases that match TRBD2. The V gene end was trimmed by 3 bases and the J gene end by 0 bases; junction bases not matched to a gene: 5. The CDR3 is 15 residues long. The germline gives CDR1 DFQATT, CDR2 SNEGSKA (reference sequence). The CDR3 region has the DNA TGCAGTGCTAGCGGGGCGGGAGGTAGCACAGATACGCAGTATTTT. Residues: CSASGAGGSTDTQYF.

Note on this clonotype: Compared with germline, one end of the junction differs, possibly owing to a read error. The V gene is TRBV6-5, the J gene TRBJ1-2; 9 bases are shared with TRBD1. Germline V lookup: CDR1 MNHEY, CDR2 SVGAGI. The CDR3 is 15 residues long. The CDR3 DNA follows: TGTGCCAGCAGTGGTGGACAGGGGTTTAACTATGGCTGCACCTTC. Amino acid sequence: CASSGGQGFNYGCTF.

The chain combines TRBV13 with TRBJ1-4, with unresolved D. The V gene's germline CDR1 is PRHDT and CDR2 FYEKMQ (reference sequence). Trimming took 1 base from V and 7 from J, leaving 16 bases between them. CDR3 length: 16 amino acids. The CDR3 DNA reads TGTGCCAGCAGCTTAGCGGAAAATGAAGGAGGTGAAAAACTGTTTTTT. Translating it yields CASSLAENEGGEKLFF.

Points on this clonotype: Mismatch with germline at one junction end may stem from a read error. The rearrangement uses TRBV14 and TRBJ2-5; D remains unclear. Germline V gene sequence: CDR1 SGHDN, CDR2 FVKESK. This CDR3 region has 13 residues. CDR3 sequence reads: CASSQHLQGTQYF. For the CDR3, the DNA is TGTGCCAGCAGCCAACACTTACAAGGGACCCAGTACTTC. The full variable domain, with the rest looked up from reference TRBV14 and TRBJ2-5, is EAGVTQFPSHSVIEKGQTVTLRCDPISGHDNLYWYRRVMGKEIKFLLHFVKESKQDESGMPNNRFLAERTGGTYSTLKVQPAELEDSGVYFCASSQHLQGTQYFGPGTRLLVL.

The chain is built from TRBV27 and TRBJ2-7; D tentatively fits TRBD1 or TRBD2 (7 bases each). Deletions cut 2 bases from V and 3 bases from J, with 23 bases between. CDR1 and CDR2 (germline): MNHEY, SMNVEV (reference sequence). The CDR3 is 18 residues long. The CDR3 here is CASSLKLRTGGLVYEQYF. The DNA of the CDR3 is TGTGCCAGCAGTTTAAAGCTTCGGACAGGTGGACTAGTCTACGAGCAGTACTTC.

This clonotype was seen a handful of times. This clone may be a read error of a much larger clone one base away. The chain employs TRBV7-8 and TRBJ2-5; 13 bases align to TRBD2. CDR1 and CDR2 from the germline V gene are SGHVS and FQNEAQ. This CDR3 comprises 16 residues. J gave up 11 bases and V 1 base, and 10 bases lay outside the gene matches. This CDR3 is CASSLGTSGSLGEQYF. As DNA, the CDR3 is TGTGCCAGCAGCTTAGGGACTAGCGGGAGCCTCGGTGAGCAGTACTTC.

This chain joins TRBV3-1 and TRBJ1-1; 8 bases match TRBD1. Germline CDR1 is LGHDT and CDR2 is YNNKEL (reference sequence). CDR3 length: 14 residues. Germline trimming cut 3 bases from V and 5 bases from J; bases unmatched to any gene: 5. CDR3 DNA: TGTGCCAGCAGCCAGCAGGGGGCTCAAACTGAAGCTTTCTTT. It translates to CASSQQGAQTEAFF.

This clonotype turned up a few times. V gene TRBV5-6 combines with J gene TRBJ2-7; perhaps TRBD2 as D (5 bases). In germline, CDR1 is SGHDT, CDR2 YYEEEE. V lost 3 bases to trimming and J lost 3 bases, with 16 bases between them. The CDR3 extends over 15 amino acids. The CDR3 sequence: CASSSFPGSHYEQYF. In nucleotides, the CDR3 is TGTGCCAGCAGCTCGTTTCCGGGGTCCCACTACGAGCAGTACTTC.

The genes are TRBV12-3 or TRBV12-4 and TRBJ2-1; D perhaps matches TRBD1 (5 bases). V dropped 3 bases and J dropped 8 bases, with 17 bases sitting between them. The CDR3 has 15 amino acids. The CDR3 DNA is TGTGCCAGCAGTTTCAGGGATACTTTGAATGATGAGCAGTTCTTC. It codes for CASSFRDTLNDEQFF.